These T cell receptor beta chains were read from a single sample in a study of cytomegalovirus exposure and HLA in healthy donors. Generated by immunoSEQ multiplex PCR, the TCRdb table keeps only in-frame clones and is missing some. The sample comprises about 200,000 clones, about 90% of which are singletons, and less than 1.3% rests with the top ten. Sequenced: PBMCs. The receptors come from a boy aged 2 to 9 in good health and CMV-seronegative. Both conserved end residues are part of each CDR3. D genes are given only for firm matches. Clone size appears in some rows only: once, few, many, or a class for an expanded clone.

clone size	J gene	V gene	D gene	CDR3 protein	CDR3 DNA
NA	TRBJ2-5	TRBV5-1	TRBD2	CASSPGRTSGEETQYF	TGCGCCAGCAGCCCCGGGCGGACTAGCGGGGAAGAGACCCAGTACTTC
NA	TRBJ1-5	TRBV7-9	TRBD1	CASSSGTGESAEPQHF	TGTGCCAGCAGCTCCGGGACAGGGGAGAGTGCGGAGCCCCAGCATTTT
NA	TRBJ1-1	TRBV5-1	TRBD1	CASSRDRGDTEAFF	TGCGCCAGCAGCAGGGACAGGGGCGACACTGAAGCTTTCTTT
few	TRBJ1-1	TRBV13	NA	CASSVMNTEAFF	TGTGCCAGCAGCGTAATGAACACTGAAGCTTTCTTT
NA	TRBJ1-3	TRBV28	NA	CASSFGGVELNTIYF	TGTGCCAGCAGTTTCGGGGGTGTAGAACTAAACACCATATATTTT
NA	TRBJ2-1	TRBV7-2	TRBD2	CASSLTSGRAGEQFF	TGTGCCAGCAGCTTAACTAGCGGGAGGGCTGGCGAGCAGTTCTTC
NA	TRBJ2-7	TRBV15	NA	CATSRSGPFAAEQYF	TGTGCCACCAGCAGATCAGGTCCTTTCGCAGCCGAGCAGTACTTC
NA	TRBJ1-5	TRBV28	NA	CASSLQGNQPQHF	TGTGCCAGCAGTTTGCAGGGGAATCAGCCCCAGCATTTT
once	TRBJ2-1	TRBV27	NA	CASSEGPYNEQFF	TGTGCCAGCAGTGAGGGCCCCTACAATGAGCAGTTCTTC
NA	TRBJ2-2	TRBV5-1	NA	CASSLARITGELFF	TGCGCCAGCAGCTTGGCGCGGATCACCGGGGAGCTGTTTTTT
NA	TRBJ1-4	TRBV9	TRBD1	CASSGRTGTNEKLFF	TGTGCCAGCAGCGGGCGGACAGGCACTAATGAAAAACTGTTTTTT
NA	TRBJ2-1	TRBV28	TRBD2	CASKLQRAGDLFF	TGTGCCAGCAAACTCCAAAGAGCGGGAGATCTGTTCTTC
NA	TRBJ2-3	TRBV19	TRBD2	CASKVGGSDDTQYF	TGTGCCAGTAAGGTGGGGGGGTCAGACGATACGCAGTATTTT